The TCR beta chain under discussion was sequenced for a study of cytomegalovirus exposure and HLA in healthy donors listed by TCRdb under 2017. About the study as a whole: According to an earlier analysis of 587 of the donors, about 190 million T cells yielded roughly 110 million unique TCR beta sequences and 250 to 350 Gb of sequence data. A later analysis re-examined previously published TCR beta repertoires from hundreds of donors and added high-resolution HLA genotyping to investigate patterns of TCR occurrence. All discovery cohort repertoires had been generated on a single sequencing platform. Across under 500 genotyped donors of the cohort, an average of approximately 240,000 unique TCR beta nucleotide sequences per donor were sequenced, and approximately 17% of those sequences were non-productive. High-throughput TCR immunosequencing, statistical association of individual TCRs with disease status, and machine learning were combined to predict cytomegalovirus infection status. HLA typing included class I and class II loci at four-digit resolution. Typing coverage varied by locus: about 620-640 donors for A, B, C, DRB1 and DQB1; under 550 for DQA1; nearly 610 for DPA1; 450 to 480 for DPB1. Using immunosequencing, the study profiled T cell repertoires from fewer than 700 subjects and related those repertoires to cytomegalovirus serostatus. Donor age, sex, ethnicity and CMV serostatus were compiled alongside the repertoire data. Of the approximately 370 genotyped donors, less than 85% were placed in the genetic ancestry cluster associated with self-reported Caucasian donors. The study was designed to test whether signatures of past pathogen exposure could be identified by cataloging public T cell receptors. A later genetic analysis used genome-wide SNP genotypes for about 55% of the 666 donors, treating that subset as a discovery cohort. The later analysis used no new phenotypic data to find candidate immune exposures, relying instead on TCR beta sequences and their occurrence across donors. Roughly five DR-DQ haplotypes were handled as single units for association and clustering, since linkage in the cohort was strong. Approximately 300 gigabases of sequencing data and 75 million to 85 million unique TCR sequences made up an early release that covered approximately 650 HLA-typed donors. Besides the first cohort of approximately 710 subjects, a separate validation cohort made up of over 100 different subjects was used. An earlier analysis of fewer than 700 of the donors applied high-throughput TCR beta sequencing to assess whether each TCR beta V gene segment acted as functional or pseudogenic.

Library preparation employed the immunoSEQ multiplex PCR assay. The multiplex PCR relied on a mix of 60 forward primers for TCR Vbeta segments and 13 reverse primers for TCR Jbeta segments. The CDR3 region of rearranged TCR beta genes was amplified from genomic DNA with a multiplex PCR assay. Amplified TCR beta libraries were sequenced as 87-base-pair reads on the Illumina HiSeq System. The original pipeline was this. A later analysis tallied 75 million to 95 million unique TCR beta chains across the 650 to 750 repertoires, and some 10 million of those chains were shared by two or more donors. Raw reads were error-corrected and collapsed into unique sequences with a nearest-neighbor algorithm that merged closely related sequences to remove PCR and sequencing errors. V, D and J gene segments were assigned by aligning CDR3 sequences to IMGT reference sequences. For a sequence to be retained, at least a six-nucleotide match to both a V gene segment and a J gene segment was required. A rearrangement counted as productive if the CDR3 had no stop codons and remained in frame with V and J, and every other rearrangement counted as non-productive. Following IMGT convention, CDR3 was defined as the stretch from the second conserved V-encoded cysteine up to the conserved J-encoded phenylalanine. The earlier analysis of about 590 of the donors excluded sequences that lacked an unambiguous match to a single V gene segment. In an earlier analysis of several hundred of the donors, V segments were called functional above 56.7% productive rearrangements and were called segregating when the between-donor standard deviation exceeded 5%. A statistical classification framework was built for diagnosing cytomegalovirus status from the catalog of TCR beta chain sequences. A later analysis assigned V and J genes by comparing TCR nucleotide sequences with IMGT/GENE-DB human TR gene sequences. A later analysis assigned CDR3 sequences and most-parsimonious VDJ recombination scenarios with the TCRdist pipeline. In a later analysis, each TCR beta chain was defined by its CDR3 amino acid sequence together with its V-gene family, and reads lacking a unique V-gene family were excluded. To address suspected cross-contamination and a sequencing artifact, a later analysis removed roughly 640 highly shared, low-generation-probability nucleotide sequences. In a later analysis, a clonal expansion index was calculated for each public chain from normalized within-repertoire ranks of inferred template counts. In a later analysis, generation probabilities were computed using a VDJ recombination model fitted to out-of-frame rearrangements, and the results were checked against IGoR. In a later analysis, TCR-TCR, TCR-HLA and TCR-CMV co-occurrence was scored with hypergeometric tests, and a repertoire-size bias correction was applied to TCR pairs. In a later analysis, false discovery rates were estimated by permuting HLA or CMV assignments 20 times. In a later analysis, co-occurring TCRs were grouped using DBSCAN, with TCRdist sequence similarity added in when clustering inside HLA-allele-positive subsets. Repertoires with fewer than 30,000 or more than 120,000 public chains, plus five repertoires with anomalous nucleotide sharing, were excluded from co-occurrence clustering. The table comes from immuneACCESS by way of TCRdb, which keeps in-frame sequences with V and J called. Part of the clones is missing from these tables; in studies checked, under half for an unresolved V gene and the rest for unknown reasons. For V, J and clone size, that table is used; D and trimming come from the DNA. Here the sample has about 120,000 clones; about 76% occur a single time. The top ten clones comprise less than 15% of the sample.

Notes on this clone: There is no known antigen for this receptor. Within one base of it there is no much larger clone, and no base qualities were kept.

The cohort was made up of 500 to 850 healthy bone marrow donors. Cohort members were all nominally healthy when sampled, although unrecorded immune exposures were likely present. The donor tested CMV seropositive and was one of the 289 seropositive cohort members. Each donor provided a peripheral blood sample, and peripheral blood mononuclear cells were used for TCR beta sequencing. The Qiagen DNeasy Blood Extraction Kit was used to extract genomic DNA from the blood cell samples. The germline V gene gives CDR1 as MNHEY and CDR2 as SVGAGI. Relative to germline, V is 2 bases shorter and J is 4 bases shorter, with 6 bases between their ends. The CDR3 spans 13 residues, from the cysteine through the phenylalanine. Just the 39-base CDR3 DNA is kept, in frame starting at base 1. Study-wide findings and limitations: Broadly in line with IMGT annotations, most TCR beta V segments showed up in productive rearrangements about 87% or about 30% of the time in an earlier analysis of approximately 600 of the donors. The authors suggested that the approach could potentially be extended to other disease states and immunological phenotypes. A later analysis associated 16,951 TCR beta sequences with specific HLA alleles at a false discovery rate of 0.05. While some public TCRs were present in many individuals, most TCR sequences turned up only very rarely across donors. Roughly uniform sequencing depth across donors was assumed in presence/absence analyses, although this assumption may not hold. In a later analysis, TCR association rates were found to vary across HLA loci, with the most associated TCRs seen for DRB1 alleles and the fewest for HLA-C alleles. Immune exposure information for the cohort was limited to CMV serostatus. According to a later genetic analysis, donors in an Asian-associated ancestry cluster had fewer N-insertions in productive TCRs than the roughly 700-donor mean. The classifier was reported to diagnose cytomegalovirus status with high specificity and sensitivity in both the original and validation cohorts. In a later analysis, most CMV-associated TCR beta chains were found to appear HLA-restricted, with HLA associations seemingly driven largely by CMV exposure. Because some donors lacked HLA typing at each locus, the association tests relied only on the typed subset. A cluster of highly shared sequence variants was judged likely to represent a technical artifact of the sequencing pipeline. Several of the top co-occurrence clusters appeared to be linked to parvovirus B19, influenza, CMV and Epstein-Barr virus, according to a later analysis. Three of the identified cytomegalovirus-associated TCR beta chains were confirmed in vitro to be specific for cytomegalovirus antigens. Approximately 18 rarely observed V segments, including chromosome 9 orphons, were excluded from the earlier analysis of approximately 500 of the donors because counts were too low. Correlated functional status among segregating V segments might reflect linkage disequilibrium, but an unknown experimental factor could not be ruled out. Some IMGT-functional V segments, including TRBV6-2 and TRBV6-3, could not be distinguished by the 87-base-pair reads and were therefore excluded. Strong co-occurrence of HLA alleles, especially DR and DQ, made assigning TCR associations to individual alleles difficult. A later analysis found that HLA-associated TCR beta chains were more clonally expanded and had lower generation probabilities than equally common non-associated chains. This cohort had only TCR beta chains sequenced, and the lack of alpha or paired-chain data limited which features could be detected. A later genetic analysis associated a missense DCLRE1C variant with V-gene and J-gene trimming of TCR beta chains, and an independent cohort replicated the association. A total of about 150 TCR beta chains were listed by the study as associated with cytomegalovirus. A further reported finding was that TCR beta sequences accurately predicted the HLA-A and HLA-B alleles for most subjects in the first cohort.

The TCR sequence derives from a woman in her 40s in good health and CMV-seropositive. The rearrangement combines TRBV6-5 with TRBJ1-5; TRBD1 is a possible D gene, resting on 5 matching bases. Source material: PBMCs. Here is the DNA: TGTGCCAGCAGTTACGACAGAAATCAGCCCCAGCATTTT. This encodes CASSYDRNQPQHF.